This T cell receptor (beta chain) was obtained from a study of beta chain features in type 1 diabetes. Germline V CDR1 and CDR2: MNHEY, SMNVEV (reference sequence). The CDR3 totals 18 residues. The V gene end was trimmed by 5 bases and the J gene end by 3 bases; junction bases not matched to a gene: 8. This clone was seen a few times. Its antigen is undetermined. Broader study findings: High TCR expression in some cells could lead to their over-representation in cDNA sequencing. Naive, central memory and regulatory TCRB repertoires appeared more similar among patients than healthy donors. More deletions and fewer insertions at VDJ junctions were found in patients with type 1 diabetes.

Since all of the isolated RNA was reverse transcribed, expressed TCRB transcripts were what got sequenced. The average output of naive, central memory and regulatory T cell samples was a few million reads. Assay: immunoSEQ multiplex PCR; the TCRdb copy retains only in-frame clones and omits some. The profile shows 680,000 or so clones, roughly 15% of them singletons. The chain combines TRBV27 with TRBJ2-6; 12 bases fit TRBD1. Source material: naive CD4+ T cells from blood. The sequence came from a man younger than 35 in good health. The CDR3: CASSGTGTGGSGANVLTF. In nucleotides, the CDR3 is TGTGCCAGCAGTGGGACCGGGACAGGGGGCAGTGGGGCCAACGTCCTGACTTTC. Looking up the rest from reference TRBV27 and TRBJ2-6 gives the full variable domain: EAQVTQNPRYLITVTGKKLTVTCSQNMNHEYMSWYRQDPGLGLRQIYYSMNVEVTDKGDVPEGYKVSRKEKRNFPLILESPSPNQTSLYFCASSGTGTGGSGANVLTFGAGSRLTVL.